This T cell receptor beta chain was captured by sequencing in a study of blood T cell repertoires in COVID-19. Study overall: Sources were T cells, B-cell-depleted T cells, or PBMCs; the material itself was cDNA or gDNA.

Authors' methods: Researchers report that nucleated cell counts were estimated from reference gene primer amplification. Sequenced by immunoSEQ multiplex PCR; TCRdb stores in-frame clones only, minus some. The DNA gave D and trimming, while V, J and clone size come from that table. Among some 190,000 clones listed, around 76% were seen once. Seattle-derived patients entered the study during active infection and were followed longitudinally. Sequenced sample: peripheral blood. The sequence was collected from a woman aged 60-75 years with COVID-19, enrolled during active disease.

The CDR3 DNA sequence: TGTGCCAGCAGTTTGACAGGGACACCCCACAGGGGGGAGCTGTTTTTT. This translates into CASSLTGTPHRGELFF. J is TRBJ2-2 and V is TRBV7-9; TRBD1 matches at 7 bases. Germline CDR1 and CDR2: SEHNR and FQNEAQ (reference sequence). This CDR3 contains 16 residues. The ends lost 6 bases at V and 8 bases at J; junction bases unmatched: 15.